Following are 3 T cell receptor beta chains from one sample sequenced in a study of cytomegalovirus exposure and HLA in healthy donors. PCR was performed using 60 Vbeta and 13 Jbeta primers. Libraries were prepared by immunoSEQ multiplex PCR; TCRdb keeps only in-frame clonotypes and omits some of them. The sample has about 37,000 clones, roughly 74% seen once. Sequencing input: PBMCs. These receptors were collected from a man aged 30 to 45 in good health and CMV-seronegative.

The chain uses TRBV7-9 and TRBJ1-1; TRBD1 matches 7 bases. The germline V gene has CDR1 SEHNR and CDR2 FQNEAQ (reference sequence). There are 13 residues in the CDR3. Trimming removed 6 bases from V and 10 bases from J; junction bases left unmatched: 11. The CDR3, as DNA: TGTGCCAGCAGTTCTAACAGGGGCGGTCCAGCTTTCTTT. Translated: CASSSNRGGPAFF.

The gene calls are TRBV6-4 and TRBJ2-1; TRBD2 matches at 7 bases. This CDR3 is built from 15 residues. Losses at the gene ends were 2 bases for V and 6 bases for J; bases not matched to a gene: 7. Germline CDR1 MRHNA, CDR2 SNTAGT. The CDR3 loop is CASSDGPGGTNEQFF. The CDR3 nucleotides read TGTGCCAGCAGTGACGGTCCGGGAGGAACCAATGAGCAGTTCTTC.

The V call is TRBV2, the J call TRBJ2-3; 9 bases match TRBD2. CDR1 is SNHLY and CDR2 is FYNNEI in the germline V gene. The ends lost 2 bases at V and 5 bases at J; junction bases unmatched: 5. The CDR3 totals 15 residues. For the CDR3, the DNA is TGTGCCAGCAGTGAAAGGGCGGGGGGGATAGATACGCAGTATTTT. Its translation: CASSERAGGIDTQYF.